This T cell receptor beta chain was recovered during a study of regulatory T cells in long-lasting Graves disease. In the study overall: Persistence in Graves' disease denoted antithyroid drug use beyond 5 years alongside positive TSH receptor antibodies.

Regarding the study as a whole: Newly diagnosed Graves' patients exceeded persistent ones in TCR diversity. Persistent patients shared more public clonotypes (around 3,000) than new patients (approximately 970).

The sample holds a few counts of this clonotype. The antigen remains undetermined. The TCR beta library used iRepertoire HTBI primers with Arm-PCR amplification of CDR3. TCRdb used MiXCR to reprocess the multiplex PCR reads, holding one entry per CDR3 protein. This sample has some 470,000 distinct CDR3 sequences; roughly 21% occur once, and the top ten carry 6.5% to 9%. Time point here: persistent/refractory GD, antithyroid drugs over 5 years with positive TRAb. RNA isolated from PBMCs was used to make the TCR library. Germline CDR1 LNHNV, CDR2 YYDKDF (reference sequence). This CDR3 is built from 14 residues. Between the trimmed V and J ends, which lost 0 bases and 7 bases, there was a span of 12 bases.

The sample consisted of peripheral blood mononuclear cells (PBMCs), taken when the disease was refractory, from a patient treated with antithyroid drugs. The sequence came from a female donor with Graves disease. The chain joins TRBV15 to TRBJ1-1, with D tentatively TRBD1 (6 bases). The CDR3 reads CATSRDRGAGEAFF. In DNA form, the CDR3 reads TGTGCCACCAGCAGAGATCGGGGGGCGGGTGAAGCTTTCTTT. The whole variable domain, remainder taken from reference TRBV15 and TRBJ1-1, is DAMVIQNPRYQVTQFGKPVTLSCSQTLNHNVMYWYQQKSSQAPKLLFHYYDKDFNNEADTPDNFQSRRPNTSFCFLDIRSPGLGDTAMYLCATSRDRGAGEAFFGQGTRLTVV.